This T cell receptor beta chain originates from a study of blood T cell repertoires in COVID-19. The V gene lost 5 bases and the J gene lost 8 bases, with 10 bases spanning the gap. The CDR3 totals 11 residues. In germline, CDR1 is SGHDT, CDR2 YYEEEE. Authors' processing steps: Reference gene primer amplification in the assay estimated nucleated cell counts. TCRdb keeps only in-frame clones here, not all; method: immunoSEQ multiplex PCR. V and J calls plus clone size are reproduced from that table; the DNA served to infer D and trimming. Here the sample spans approximately 47,000 clones, under 90% being singletons.

The sequenced sample was peripheral blood. This sequence originates from a man in his sixties with acute or convalescent COVID-19. The rearrangement joins TRBV5-6 to TRBJ1-2; maybe TRBD1 (6 bases). CDR3 coding DNA: TGTGCCAGCAGTACAGGGCAGGGCTACACCTTC. It translates to CASSTGQGYTF. Full variable domain (remainder filled in from reference TRBV5-6 and TRBJ1-2): DAGVTQSPTHLIKTRGQQVTLRCSPKSGHDTVSWYQQALGQGPQFIFQYYEEEERQRGNFPDRFSGHQFPNYSSELNVNALLLGDSALYLCASSTGQGYTFGSGTRLTVV.